A single sample gave rise to the 6 T cell receptor beta chains below, sequenced in a study of shared clonotypes between healthy human individuals. Naive CD8 cells comprised CD45RO-negative, CCR7-positively selected cells, excluding terminally differentiated effector memory CD45RA+ cells. TCRdb's table, derived via immunoSEQ multiplex PCR, lists solely in-frame clones and lacks some. There are just over 2,000,000 clones in the sample; approximately 95% occur only once, and about 1.1% lies in the top ten. The sample taken for sequencing was naive CD8+ T cells sorted from blood. The receptors were gathered from a man aged 18-30 years in good health.

This rearrangement joins TRBV2 to TRBJ1-4; D remains unclear. There are 14 residues in the CDR3. Trimming left V 8 bases short and J 0 bases short, with 10 bases between. Per germline, CDR1 SNHLY and CDR2 FYNNEI. The chain's CDR3 is CASHKGPTNEKLFF. DNA for the CDR3: TGTGCCAGCCATAAAGGCCCAACTAATGAAAAACTGTTTTTT.

The chain combines TRBV9 with TRBJ2-2, with D tentatively TRBD2 (6 bases). The ends were cut back, 8 bases at V and 6 bases at J, with 14 bases in the middle. The CDR3 is made up of 13 amino acids. From germline, CDR1 is SGDLS and CDR2 YYNGEE. The CDR3 coding sequence is TGTGCCAGTACGGGGGTGGGCGCCGGGGAGCTGTTTTTT. Translated, it gives CASTGVGAGELFF.

This rearrangement joins TRBV19 to TRBJ2-3; the match to TRBD2 covers 7 bases. The CDR3 has 15 residues. The V and J ends lost 6 bases and 0 bases, in that order; junction bases with no gene match: 6. The germline V gene has CDR1 LNHDA and CDR2 SQIVND (reference sequence). This chain's CDR3 is CASSPSSGSTDTQYF. The CDR3 DNA sequence: TGTGCCAGTAGCCCTAGTAGCGGGAGCACAGATACGCAGTATTTT.

In DNA form, the CDR3 reads TGCGCCAGCAGCCGCCTTACAGGTGAAGCCACAGATACGCAGTATTTT. It specifies CASSRLTGEATDTQYF. The chain has TRBV4-3 and TRBJ2-3; a weak D match, TRBD1 (5 bases). The CDR3 contains 16 residues. Germline CDR1 LGHNA, CDR2 YSLEER. Trimming took 4 bases from V and 2 from J, leaving 16 bases between them.

The chain links TRBV2 to TRBJ2-1, with a weak D call TRBD2 (5 bases). Between the trimmed V and J ends, which lost 11 bases and 0 bases, there was a span of 17 bases. Germline V gene sequence: CDR1 SNHLY, CDR2 FYNNEI. The CDR3 spans 15 residues. The CDR3 DNA reads TGTGCCGGCCTCTCCAGGAGCGGCTCCTACAATGAGCAGTTCTTC. Residues: CAGLSRSGSYNEQFF.

The rearrangement uses TRBV7-8 and TRBJ2-3; no reliable D call. The CDR3 contains 14 residues. V gave up 3 bases and J gave up 2 bases, with 9 bases separating them. Germline loops: CDR1 SGHVS, CDR2 FQNEAQ. The CDR3 nucleotides read TGTGCCAGCAGCTTGAGCGCGACCACAGATACGCAGTATTTT. This sequence encodes CASSLSATTDTQYF.